The clone carrying this TCR beta chain has only a few counts. Its antigen is not known. Distinct nucleotide sequences in the sample also encode this CDR3. CDR3 length equals 16 residues. CDR1 and CDR2 (germline): GTSNPN, SVGIG (reference sequence). V dropped 0 bases and J dropped 7; count of bases not matched to a gene: 3. The sample originates from a study of cytomegalovirus exposure and HLA in healthy donors. Regarding the study as a whole: Most CMV-associated TCR beta chains were later found to appear HLA-restricted. The investigators catalogued under 200 TCR beta chains as cytomegalovirus-associated. In a later analysis, specific HLA alleles were associated with 15,000 to 20,000 TCR beta sequences at a 0.05 false discovery rate.

PCR was performed using 60 Vbeta and 13 Jbeta primers. The method was immunoSEQ multiplex PCR; TCRdb's version includes in-frame clones alone and lacks a portion of them. The table includes fewer than 150,000 clones, 78% detected once. V and J are TRBV30 and TRBJ2-2, with TRBD2 matching 15 bases. Sequencing was performed on PBMCs. The sequence came from a male donor in good health and CMV-seronegative. The CDR3 sequence: CAWSVWTSGRDGELFF. DNA of the CDR3: TGTGCCTGGAGTGTATGGACTAGCGGGAGGGACGGGGAGCTGTTTTTT.